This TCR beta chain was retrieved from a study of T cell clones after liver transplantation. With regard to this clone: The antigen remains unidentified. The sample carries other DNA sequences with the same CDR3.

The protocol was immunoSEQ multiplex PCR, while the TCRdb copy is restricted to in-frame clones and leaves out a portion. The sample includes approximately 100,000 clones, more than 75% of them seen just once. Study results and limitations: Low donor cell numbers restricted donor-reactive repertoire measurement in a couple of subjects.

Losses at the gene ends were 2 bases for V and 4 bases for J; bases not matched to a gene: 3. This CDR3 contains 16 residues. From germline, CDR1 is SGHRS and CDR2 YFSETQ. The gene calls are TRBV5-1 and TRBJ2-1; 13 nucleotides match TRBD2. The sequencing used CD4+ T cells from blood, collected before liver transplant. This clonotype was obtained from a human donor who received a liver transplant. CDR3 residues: CASSLGTSGAYNEQFF. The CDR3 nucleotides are TGCGCCAGCAGCTTAGGGACTAGCGGGGCTTACAATGAGCAGTTCTTC.